Below, 31 T cell receptor beta chains from the same sample are listed, as sequenced in a study of tumor-infiltrating lymphocytes in oesophageal squamous cell carcinoma. TCRdb re-called the PCR reads with MiXCR, one entry per CDR3 protein. The data hold some 15,000 distinct CDR3 sequences, with roughly 47% observed a single time. The sequenced material came from blood. The receptors here all came from a male donor with esophageal squamous cell carcinoma.

Comment on this clonotype: A clone one base away is much larger, so this may be a read error. This chain connects TRBV6-2 or TRBV6-3 to TRBJ2-6, with unresolved D. The DNA end is more similar to TRBJ2-1, so the J call may be wrong. Germline V gives CDR1 MNHEY, CDR2 SVGEGT. The CDR3 extends over 11 amino acids. The DNA for the CDR3 is TGTGCCAGCAGGCGCAAGGGCGAGCAGTTCTTC. Protein: CASRRKGEQFF.

J is TRBJ1-1 and V is TRBV6-1, with 7 bases lining up with TRBD1. The CDR3 has 15 amino acids. Germline V CDR1 and CDR2: MNHNS, SASEGT. Trimming took 5 bases from V and 0 from J; bases not matched to a gene: 6. This CDR3 reads CASSQPGQLNTEAFF. The CDR3 coding sequence is TGTGCCAGCAGTCAGCCGGGACAGCTGAACACTGAAGCTTTCTTT.

This sequence joins TRBV7-3 and TRBJ2-2; TRBD1 matches at 7 bases. The CDR3 totals 14 residues. V shed 5 bases and J 5 bases; nucleotides not matched to a gene: 5. Germline V CDR1 and CDR2: SGHTA, FQGTGA. DNA for the CDR3: TGTGCCAGCAGCCCCGACAGGGCGACCGGGGAGCTGTTTTTT. Encoded protein: CASSPDRATGELFF.

About this clonotype: This may be a read error, as it is one base from a much larger clone. This rearrangement joins TRBV11-3 to TRBJ2-1; D gene uncertain. The CDR3 loop spans 15 amino acids. Germline CDR1 reads SGHNT; CDR2 reads YENEEA. The V gene lost 3 bases and the J gene lost 0 bases, with 9 bases spanning the gap. CDR3 bases: TGTGCCAGCAGCTTCGACGGAAGCTCCTACAATGAGCAGTTCTTC. This translates into CASSFDGSSYNEQFF.

As to this clonotype: The junction does not match germline at one end; this may be a read error. V gene TRBV5-3 combines with J gene TRBJ2-5, with D hard to call. TRBV5-3 is assigned to the ORF class and has an uncertain function. The CDR3 consists of 18 residues. The CDR3 nucleotides read TGTGCCAGCAGCTTGGAATCTTCCCGGGTTGGGGTCCAAGAGACCCAGTACTTC. Encoded protein: CASSLESSRVGVQETQYF.

In this sample, this clonotype turned up a few times. The V call is TRBV4-2, the J call TRBJ2-5, with 14 bases identical to TRBD2. The J call may be incorrect, as the DNA end agrees better with TRBJ2-7. CDR3 length equals 20 residues. Germline loops: CDR1 LGHNA, CDR2 YNFKEQ. CDR3 sequence reads: CASSSPYLSTSGRAVNEQYF. The CDR3 DNA is TGTGCCAGCAGCTCCCCCTACCTTTCGACTAGCGGGAGGGCCGTGAACGAGCAGTACTTC.

The chain combines TRBV6-1 with TRBJ2-5; 11 nucleotides agree with TRBD2. TRBJ2-7 matches the DNA end more closely, so the J call is doubtful. This CDR3 is 16 amino acids long. Germline V gives CDR1 MNHNS, CDR2 SASEGT. This CDR3 reads CASTGRILAGAGEQYF. The CDR3 DNA sequence: TGTGCCAGCACGGGGAGAATACTAGCGGGAGCTGGCGAGCAGTACTTC.

This clonotype has a single count. This chain connects TRBV6-2 or TRBV6-3 to TRBJ2-1; 12 bases map to TRBD2. The end of the DNA is better explained by TRBJ2-5, so the J call may be wrong. The CDR3 has 16 residues. Germline lookup yields CDR1 MNHEY and CDR2 SVGEGT. The DNA for the CDR3 is TGTGCCAGCAGAAAACTAGCGGGGGGAAACCAAGAGACCCAGTACTTC. Its protein product is CASRKLAGGNQETQYF.

The chain employs TRBV6-1 and TRBJ1-1; D not resolved. Germline loops: CDR1 MNHNS, CDR2 SASEGT. This CDR3 has 13 residues. Trimming left V 6 bases short and J 1 base short, with 9 bases between. In nucleotides, the CDR3 is TGTGCCAGCAGCCGAACAGAGAACACTGAAGCTTTCTTT. This gives the protein CASSRTENTEAFF.

The V gene is TRBV28, the J gene TRBJ2-7, with 13 nucleotides matching TRBD2. Germline V gene sequence: CDR1 MDHEN, CDR2 SYDVKM. The CDR3 contains 18 residues. V shed 5 bases and J 7 bases; nucleotides not matched to a gene: 17. The CDR3 sequence: CASSLTTSGGSLYNEQYF. As DNA, the CDR3 is TGTGCCAGCAGTCTCACGACTAGCGGGGGGTCCCTTTACAATGAGCAGTACTTC. The variable domain in full, with the rest retrieved from reference TRBV28 and TRBJ2-7, is DVKVTQSSRYLVKRTGEKVFLECVQDMDHENMFWYRQDPGLGLRLIYFSYDVKMKEKGDIPEGYSVSREKKERFSLILESASTNQTSMYLCASSLTTSGGSLYNEQYFGPGTRLTVT.

The V gene is TRBV6-1, the J gene TRBJ2-6; D is ambiguous. Germline lookup yields CDR1 MNHNS and CDR2 SASEGT. The V end was cut by 5 bases, the J end by 3 bases, with 8 bases between. The CDR3 loop spans 14 amino acids. In nucleotides, the CDR3 is TGTGCCAGCAGTTTGGGCTATGGGGCCAACGTCCTGACTTTC. Its translation is CASSLGYGANVLTF.

This sequence joins TRBV7-9 and TRBJ2-1; D unresolved. The CDR3 spans 16 residues. The V end lost 1 base, the J end lost 3 bases, and 13 bases lay between the germline ends. The germline CDR1 and CDR2 sequences are SEHNR and FQNEAQ (reference sequence). CDR3 sequence reads: CASSLGIALGYNEQFF. CDR3 nucleotides: TGTGCCAGCAGCTTAGGTATCGCGTTGGGCTACAATGAGCAGTTCTTC.

This clonotype has just one count. The chain recombines TRBV12-3 or TRBV12-4 with TRBJ2-3; 15 bases map to TRBD2. This CDR3 is built from 18 residues. Trimming cost V 6 bases and J 4 bases; bases outside gene matches: 11. The CDR3 region is CASRGPGLAGGGADTQYF. The CDR3 DNA reads TGTGCCAGCAGAGGTCCGGGACTAGCGGGAGGAGGGGCAGATACGCAGTATTTT.

The table lists this clonotype with many counts. V and J are TRBV2 and TRBJ2-4; D may be TRBD1 (6 bases). Germline V lookup: CDR1 SNHLY, CDR2 FYNNEI. The CDR3 runs to 14 residues. V lost 6 bases and J lost 14, with 23 bases in between. In DNA, the CDR3 is TGTGCCAGCAGCGATAAAGGGTCCCTGGGGGCCGAGTACTTC. Amino acids: CASSDKGSLGAEYF.

This clonotype was recorded many times. The junction departs from germline at one end; a sequencing error may be responsible. CDR3 coding DNA: TGTGCTAGCAGCGTCGGACTAGTAGAGGAGACCCAGTACTTC. This gives the protein CASSVGLVEETQYF. The V call is TRBV7-7, the J call TRBJ2-5; 7 nucleotides match TRBD2. Per germline, CDR1 SSHAT and CDR2 FNYEAQ (reference sequence). The CDR3 extends over 14 amino acids.

Regarding this clonotype: No conserved phenylalanine or tryptophan ends this CDR3, so it is likely a read error. The limits of the CDR3 on the DNA are not certain, so only TCRdb's listed CDR3 is given. This chain uses TRBV11-2 with TRBJ2-7. 9 amino acids form the CDR3, both terminal residues included. Germline lookup yields CDR1 SGHAT and CDR2 FQNNGV. The CDR3 region is CASSLRDSS.

In DNA form, the CDR3 reads TGTGCCAGCAGTTCTTCCAGGGATCAGCCCCAGCATTTT. As protein: CASSSSRDQPQHF. This rearrangement joins TRBV12-3 or TRBV12-4 to TRBJ1-5, with D possibly TRBD1 on 5 matching bases. The CDR3 has 13 residues. Trimming left V 4 bases short and J 5 bases short, with 9 bases between.

This clonotype has a count of ten or more. Possible read error: a much larger clone is one base away. V gene TRBV7-3 combines with J gene TRBJ2-3; D gene uncertain. Germline assignment: CDR1 SGHTA and CDR2 FQGTGA. The CDR3 spans 15 residues. Deletions cut 1 base from V and 2 bases from J, with 10 bases between. The CDR3 loop is CASSLNDFLTDTQYF. In DNA form, the CDR3 reads TGTGCCAGCAGCTTAAATGACTTCCTCACAGATACGCAGTATTTT.

The chain combines TRBV9 with TRBJ2-5, with D possibly matching TRBD1 (5 bases). The J call may not be correct, given that the DNA end is closer to TRBJ2-7. CDR1 is SGDLS, CDR2 YYNGEE, per germline. CDR3 size: 14 residues. CDR3 sequence: CASSVGDSPYEQYF. The CDR3 region has the DNA TGTGCCAGCAGCGTAGGTGACAGCCCCTACGAGCAGTACTTC.

Worth noting for this clonotype: Because the CDR3 is missing its conserved closing phenylalanine or tryptophan, this is likely a read error. The limits of the CDR3 on the DNA are not certain, so only TCRdb's listed CDR3 is given. The rearrangement uses TRBV5-5 and TRBJ2-4; no check of the table's D call, TRBD1, against the DNA was made. The CDR3 is 8 residues long, ends included. The germline gives CDR1 SGHKS, CDR2 YYEKEE (reference sequence). The chain's CDR3 is CASSINYR.

This clonotype showed up many times. This chain joins TRBV28 and TRBJ2-2; 8 nucleotides align to TRBD1. The CDR3 covers 18 residues. The germline V gene encodes CDR1 MDHEN and CDR2 SYDVKM. V dropped 4 bases and J dropped 5; count of bases not matched to a gene: 15. CDR3 region: CASSSNGQGRVGTGELFF. CDR3 DNA sequence: TGTGCCAGCAGTTCAAACGGACAGGGAAGGGTTGGGACCGGGGAGCTGTTTTTT.

The chain recombines TRBV12-3 or TRBV12-4 with TRBJ2-1, with D perhaps matching TRBD1 (6 bases). The CDR3 length is 15 residues. V was shortened by 7 bases and J by 0 bases, with 13 bases between the two germline ends. CDR3 protein: CASIGQLSSYNEQFF. For the CDR3, the DNA is TGTGCCAGCATCGGACAGTTGAGCTCCTACAATGAGCAGTTCTTC.

CDR3 residues: CASSLIAGAASGELYF. The CDR3 DNA follows: TGTGCCAGCAGCTTAATCGCAGGGGCCGCGTCCGGGGAGCTGTATTTT. The genes are TRBV7-3 and TRBJ2-3, with TRBD1 as a possible D gene (6 bases). The V end lost 1 base, the J end lost 14 bases, and 25 bases lay between the germline ends. This CDR3 comprises 16 residues. The germline CDR1 and CDR2 sequences are SGHTA and FQGTGA.

This clonotype was observed a few times. This may come from a read error, since a much larger clone is one base off. V usage is TRBV14 and J usage is TRBJ2-7; 14 bases are shared with TRBD2. Germline V CDR1 and CDR2: SGHDN, FVKESK. V trimming: 4 bases; J trimming: 7 bases; junction bases outside the gene matches: 18. This CDR3 contains 19 residues. DNA of the CDR3: TGTGCCAGCAGCCCACCGATCGGGACTAGCGGGAGCTGGCAGAATGAGCAGTACTTC. Its protein is CASSPPIGTSGSWQNEQYF.

Concerning this clonotype itself: Since a much larger clone is just one base distant, this may be a read error. CDR3 sequence reads: CASSSHRGRYEQFF. As DNA, the CDR3 is TGTGCCAGCAGCTCTCACAGGGGCCGCTACGAGCAGTTCTTC. The chain has TRBV7-3 and TRBJ2-7; 7 bases map to TRBD1. The tail of the sequence fits TRBJ2-1 better, so the J call may be wrong. This CDR3 has 14 residues. Germline loops: CDR1 SGHTA, CDR2 FQGTGA.

On this clonotype itself: Because the CDR3 is missing its conserved closing phenylalanine or tryptophan, this is likely a read error. The DNA is omitted, as the CDR3 cannot be located on it reliably, and the CDR3 follows TCRdb's listing. The genes are TRBV5-3 and TRBJ2-3; TRBD1, the D gene given by the table, was not confirmed from the DNA. TRBV5-3 is classed as an ORF, of uncertain function. The CDR3 is made up of 17 amino acids, end residues included. The CDR3: CASSLGPGQGYEQYFGP.

This clonotype showed up many times. The conserved closing phenylalanine or tryptophan is absent in this CDR3, likely reflecting a read error. The DNA is left out, because the CDR3 cannot be placed on it with certainty; the CDR3 is given as TCRdb lists it. This chain uses TRBV12-3 or TRBV12-4 with TRBJ2-7; the table gives TRBD2 as D, unverified against the DNA. The CDR3 is 17 amino acids in total, end residues counted. CDR3 sequence: CASSLGGGWAYGYTFGS.

J is TRBJ2-3 and V is TRBV6-8; D gene unclear. The DNA end is a closer match to TRBJ1-1, so the J assignment may be wrong. The CDR3 spans 14 residues. The germline CDR1 and CDR2 sequences are MNHGY and SAAAGT. The chain's CDR3 is CASSYSKGRTEAFF. In DNA form, the CDR3 reads TGTGCCAGCAGTTACTCGAAAGGGAGGACTGAAGCTTTCTTT.

This clonotype was picked up one time. This sequence joins TRBV7-3 and TRBJ1-2; 7 positions agree with TRBD1. This CDR3 spans 16 amino acids. The junction had 8 bases not matched to a gene; V was cut back by 0 bases and J by 4 bases. The V gene's germline CDR1 is SGHTA and CDR2 FQGTGA. The chain's CDR3 is CASSLTSGQFPYGYTF. CDR3 sequence (DNA): TGTGCCAGCAGCTTAACTTCGGGACAGTTCCCCTATGGCTACACCTTC.

The rearrangement links TRBV20-1 to TRBJ2-7; 13 bases line up with TRBD2. The CDR3 has 14 amino acids. CDR1 is DFQATT, CDR2 SNEGSKA, per germline (reference sequence). Trimming took 6 bases from V and 4 from J; bases not matched to a gene: 6. Here the CDR3 reads CSAWTSGRSYEQYF. For the CDR3, the DNA is TGCAGTGCCTGGACTAGCGGGAGATCATACGAGCAGTACTTC.

Relative to its sample, this clonotype is large. The chain employs TRBV7-9 and TRBJ2-1; D call uncertain. Germline V gene sequence: CDR1 SEHNR, CDR2 FQNEAQ (reference sequence). V was trimmed by 7 bases and J by 1 base, leaving 11 bases between them. The CDR3 runs 14 residues. CDR3 in amino acids: CASTPDSSYNEQFF. In DNA, the CDR3 is TGTGCCAGCACCCCCGATAGTTCCTACAATGAGCAGTTCTTC.